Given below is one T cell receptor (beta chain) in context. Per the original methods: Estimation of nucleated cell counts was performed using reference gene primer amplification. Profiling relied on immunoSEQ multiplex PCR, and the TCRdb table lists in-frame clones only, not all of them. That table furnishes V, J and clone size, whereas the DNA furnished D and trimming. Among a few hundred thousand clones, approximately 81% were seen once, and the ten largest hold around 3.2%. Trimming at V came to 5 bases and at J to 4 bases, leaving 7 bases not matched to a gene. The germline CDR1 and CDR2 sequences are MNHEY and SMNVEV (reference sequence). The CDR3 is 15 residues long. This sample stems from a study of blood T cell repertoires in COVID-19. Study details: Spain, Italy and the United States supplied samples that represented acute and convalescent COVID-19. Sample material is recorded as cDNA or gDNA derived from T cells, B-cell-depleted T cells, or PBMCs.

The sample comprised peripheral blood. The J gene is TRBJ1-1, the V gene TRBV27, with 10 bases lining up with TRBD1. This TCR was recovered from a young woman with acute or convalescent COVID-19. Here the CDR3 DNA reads TGTGCCAGCAGTCCCTGGACAGGGGGAGGCACTGAAGCTTTCTTT. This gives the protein CASSPWTGGGTEAFF.